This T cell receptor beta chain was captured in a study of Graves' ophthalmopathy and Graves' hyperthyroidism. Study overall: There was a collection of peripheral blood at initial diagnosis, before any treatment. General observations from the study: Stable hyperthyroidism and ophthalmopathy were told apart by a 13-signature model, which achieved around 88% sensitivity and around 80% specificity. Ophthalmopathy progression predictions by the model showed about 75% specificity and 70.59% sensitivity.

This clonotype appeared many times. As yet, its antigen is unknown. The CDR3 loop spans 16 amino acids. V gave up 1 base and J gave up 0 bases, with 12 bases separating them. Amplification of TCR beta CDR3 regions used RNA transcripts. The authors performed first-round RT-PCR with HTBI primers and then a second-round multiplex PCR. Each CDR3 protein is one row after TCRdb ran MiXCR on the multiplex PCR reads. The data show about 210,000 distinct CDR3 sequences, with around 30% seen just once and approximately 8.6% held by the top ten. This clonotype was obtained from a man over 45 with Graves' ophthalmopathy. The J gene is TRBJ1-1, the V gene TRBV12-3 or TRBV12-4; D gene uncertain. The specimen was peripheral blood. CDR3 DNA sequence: TGTGCCAGCAGTTTAGGCTCGATGGGCATGAACACTGAAGCTTTCTTT. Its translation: CASSLGSMGMNTEAFF.